Shown below are 19 T cell receptor beta chains from a single sample sequenced in a study of technical replicates of blood from a handful of donors listed by TCRdb under 2017. The library was produced with the immunoSEQ multiplex PCR assay. Here the immuneACCESS table is served through TCRdb, limited to in-frame sequences with V and J called. Missing clones are a known gap in these copies; in checked studies unresolved V genes cover under half, and the rest lacks a known reason. In all, the sample holds 50,000 to 65,000 clones, and about 91% of those were seen once. The ten top clones hold around 4% of the sample. What was sequenced was PBMCs. All receptors derive from a human donor in good health. Some clones in this sample may be carry-over from other donors' samples.

A single count supports this clone. The V and J genes are TRBV7-2 and TRBJ2-2; 11 bases map to TRBD1. With 5 bases clipped from V and 6 bases from J, the junction kept 2 bases outside the gene matches. Germline-derived CDR1 and CDR2 are SGHTA and FQGNSA. This CDR3 region has 14 residues. CDR3 in DNA: TGTGCCAGCAGCCCGGACAGGGGGCCCGGGGAGCTGTTTTTT. The encoded protein is CASSPDRGPGELFF.

The rearrangement links TRBV12-5 to TRBJ1-4; 7 nucleotides agree with TRBD1. With 6 bases clipped from V and 8 bases from J, the junction kept 15 bases outside the gene matches. The CDR3 length is 16 residues. The germline V gene encodes CDR1 LGHNT and CDR2 FRNRAP. The CDR3: CASGSLIRGRLEKLFF. The DNA for the CDR3 is TGTGCTAGTGGCTCACTTATTAGGGGGCGCCTGGAAAAACTGTTTTTT.

This chain joins TRBV7-8 and TRBJ1-3, with D possibly being TRBD1 (5 bases). The V and J ends lost 6 bases and 2 bases respectively, with 17 bases between them. The CDR3 is 16 amino acids. Germline V gene data show CDR1 as SGHVS and CDR2 as FQNEAQ. CDR3 protein: CASREQGAYTGNTIYF. The CDR3, as DNA: TGTGCCAGCAGAGAGCAAGGGGCATATACTGGAAACACCATATATTTT.

This clone was counted a single time. The chain employs TRBV2 and TRBJ2-1, with D perhaps matching TRBD2 (7 bases). The germline V and J ends were trimmed by 4 bases and 6 bases, with 13 bases remaining between them. Germline values: CDR1 SNHLY, CDR2 FYNNEI. The CDR3 is made up of 14 amino acids. The CDR3: CASSGAGAINEQFF. CDR3 sequence (DNA): TGTGCCAGCAGTGGTGCGGGGGCTATCAATGAGCAGTTCTTC.

The chain uses TRBV4-3 and TRBJ2-7, with D perhaps TRBD1 (5 bases). Trimming took off 0 bases at V and 8 bases at J, with 14 bases between the two ends. The CDR3 totals 14 residues. Germline assignment: CDR1 LGHNA and CDR2 YSLEER. The CDR3 DNA reads TGCGCCAGCAGCCAAGATGGGATACGACAGAAGCAGTACTTC. Residues: CASSQDGIRQKQYF.

This clone occurred a few times. The chain has TRBV6-5 and TRBJ2-3; 7 bases are shared with TRBD2. Germline CDR1 and CDR2: MNHEY and SVGAGI. This CDR3 has 16 amino acids. With 2 bases clipped from V and 4 bases from J, the junction kept 9 bases outside the gene matches. This CDR3 is CASSYGAGESSDTQYF. In DNA form, the CDR3 reads TGTGCCAGCAGTTACGGGGCGGGAGAATCATCAGATACGCAGTATTTT.

V gene TRBV14 combines with J gene TRBJ1-6; D perhaps matches TRBD1 (5 bases). The CDR3 consists of 14 residues. Between the trimmed V and J ends, which lost 0 bases and 11 bases, there was a span of 11 bases. The germline V gene encodes CDR1 SGHDN and CDR2 FVKESK. In DNA, the CDR3 is TGTGCCAGCAGCCAAGAAGGGGTAGGGGCACCCCTCCACTTT. It encodes CASSQEGVGAPLHF.

The chain employs TRBV4-1 and TRBJ1-6; the D gene is possibly TRBD1 (5 bases). The CDR3 is made up of 16 amino acids. CDR1 is MGHRA, CDR2 YSYEKL, per germline. The V gene lost 1 base and the J gene lost 3 bases, with 10 bases spanning the gap. This chain's CDR3 is CASSQALGDYNSPLHF. For the CDR3, the DNA is TGCGCCAGCAGCCAAGCGTTAGGGGACTATAATTCACCCCTCCACTTT.

The chain couples TRBV9 to TRBJ2-3; TRBD2 aligns across 7 bases. V shed 0 bases and J 3 bases; nucleotides not matched to a gene: 4. Germline assignment: CDR1 SGDLS and CDR2 YYNGEE. The CDR3 runs to 15 residues. As DNA, the CDR3 is TGTGCCAGCAGCGTAGGTCTAGCGGTTACAGATACGCAGTATTTT. This encodes CASSVGLAVTDTQYF.

The rearrangement joins TRBV9 to TRBJ2-7; D is possibly TRBD1 (6 bases). The CDR3 has 16 amino acids. V dropped 4 bases and J dropped 7 bases, with 24 bases sitting between them. Germline V gene data show CDR1 as SGDLS and CDR2 as YYNGEE. The CDR3 sequence is CASSPKVGGRPREQYF. The CDR3 bases are TGTGCCAGCAGCCCCAAAGTTGGGGGCCGACCTCGGGAGCAGTACTTC.

The genes are TRBV4-2 and TRBJ2-1, with a tentative D call TRBD2 (7 bases). Germline CDR1 and CDR2: LGHNA and YNFKEQ. V gave up 10 bases and J gave up 6 bases, with 16 bases separating them. The CDR3 runs to 13 residues. The CDR3 sequence is CATAVGGPNEQFF. The CDR3, as DNA: TGTGCCACCGCGGTGGGGGGGCCCAATGAGCAGTTCTTC.

The CDR3 region has the DNA TGTGCCAGCAGCCCCTACTTTGGTTCTAACTATGGCTACACCTTC. Protein: CASSPYFGSNYGYTF. V usage is TRBV9 and J usage is TRBJ1-2, with D unresolved. V was shortened by 4 bases and J by 0 bases, with 13 bases between the two germline ends. CDR1 and CDR2 from the germline V gene are SGDLS and YYNGEE. This CDR3 has 15 amino acids.

This clone was found a few times. This chain's CDR3 is CASTWGGAGELFF. The CDR3 bases are TGTGCCAGCACCTGGGGAGGGGCCGGGGAGCTGTTTTTT. The gene calls are TRBV5-4 and TRBJ2-2, with 7 bases fitting TRBD2. Germline lookup yields CDR1 SGHNT and CDR2 YYREEE (reference sequence). This CDR3 contains 13 residues. The V segment lost 6 bases and the J segment 6 bases; nucleotides outside the gene matches: 5.

J is TRBJ1-2 and V is TRBV6-5; TRBD1 matches 7 bases. J gave up 8 bases and V 6 bases, and 9 bases lay outside the gene matches. The germline V gene has CDR1 MNHEY and CDR2 SVGAGI. This CDR3 spans 13 amino acids. CDR3 coding DNA: TGTGCCAGCAGGTCCACAGGGGCCGGCGGCTACACCTTC. As protein: CASRSTGAGGYTF.

This clone was detected once. This sequence joins TRBV7-9 and TRBJ2-7, with a weak D call TRBD1 (6 bases). There are 14 residues in the CDR3. The V gene's germline CDR1 is SEHNR and CDR2 FQNEAQ (reference sequence). V gave up 3 bases and J gave up 3 bases, with 12 bases separating them. The CDR3 spells CASSFGRGSYEQYF. In DNA form, the CDR3 reads TGTGCCAGCAGCTTCGGTAGGGGGAGCTACGAGCAGTACTTC. Supplemented by reference TRBV7-9 and TRBJ2-7, the full variable domain reads DTGVSQNPRHKITKRGQNVTFRCDPISEHNRLYWYRQTLGQGPEFLTYFQNEAQLEKSRLLSDRFSAERPKGSFSTLEIQRTEQGDSAMYLCASSFGRGSYEQYFGPGTRLTVT.

The J gene is TRBJ2-5, the V gene TRBV11-3; 7 bases are shared with TRBD2. The junction had 12 bases not matched to a gene; V was cut back by 6 bases and J by 2 bases. The CDR3 consists of 16 residues. Germline assignment: CDR1 SGHNT and CDR2 YENEEA. CDR3 DNA: TGTGCCAGCAGACCCCCCCTAGCGGCGCCACAAGAGACCCAGTACTTC. It specifies CASRPPLAAPQETQYF.

This clone was observed a handful of times. V is TRBV7-9 and J is TRBJ1-2; D not certain. The CDR3 spans 13 residues. V gave up 2 bases and J gave up 4 bases, with 8 bases separating them. Germline CDR1 SEHNR, CDR2 FQNEAQ (reference sequence). CDR3 bases: TGTGCCAGCAGCTTAACGGGAGGCTATGGCTACACCTTC. This gives the protein CASSLTGGYGYTF.

The rearrangement links TRBV6-1 to TRBJ1-1; D possibly corresponds to TRBD1 (6 bases). Deletions cut 6 bases from V and 1 base from J, with 15 bases between. From germline, CDR1 is MNHNS and CDR2 SASEGT. The CDR3 spans 15 residues. The CDR3 protein is CASRAGTTGNTEAFF. CDR3 DNA sequence: TGTGCCAGCAGAGCCGGGACAACAGGGAACACTGAAGCTTTCTTT.

V gene TRBV7-8 combines with J gene TRBJ2-3, with D perhaps TRBD2 (6 bases). The CDR3 consists of 19 residues. From germline, CDR1 is SGHVS and CDR2 FQNEAQ. V was shortened by 5 bases and J by 6 bases, with 30 bases between the two germline ends. CDR3 amino acids: CASSPRRVRGRREEDTQYF. In DNA, the CDR3 is TGTGCCAGCAGCCCCCGGAGAGTGCGGGGACGGAGAGAGGAGGATACGCAGTATTTT.